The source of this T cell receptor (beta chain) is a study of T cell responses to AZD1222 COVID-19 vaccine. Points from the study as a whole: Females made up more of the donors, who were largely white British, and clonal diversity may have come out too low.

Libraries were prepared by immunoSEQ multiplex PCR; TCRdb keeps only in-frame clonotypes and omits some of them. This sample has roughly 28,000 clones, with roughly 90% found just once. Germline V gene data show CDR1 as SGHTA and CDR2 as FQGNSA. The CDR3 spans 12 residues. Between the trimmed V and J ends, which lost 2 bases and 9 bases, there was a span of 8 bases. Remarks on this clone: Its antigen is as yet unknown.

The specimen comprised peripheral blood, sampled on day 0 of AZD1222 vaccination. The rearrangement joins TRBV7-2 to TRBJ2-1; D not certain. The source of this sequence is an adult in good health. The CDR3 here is CASSLSRSEQFF. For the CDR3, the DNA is TGTGCCAGCAGCTTATCCAGGAGTGAGCAGTTCTTC.